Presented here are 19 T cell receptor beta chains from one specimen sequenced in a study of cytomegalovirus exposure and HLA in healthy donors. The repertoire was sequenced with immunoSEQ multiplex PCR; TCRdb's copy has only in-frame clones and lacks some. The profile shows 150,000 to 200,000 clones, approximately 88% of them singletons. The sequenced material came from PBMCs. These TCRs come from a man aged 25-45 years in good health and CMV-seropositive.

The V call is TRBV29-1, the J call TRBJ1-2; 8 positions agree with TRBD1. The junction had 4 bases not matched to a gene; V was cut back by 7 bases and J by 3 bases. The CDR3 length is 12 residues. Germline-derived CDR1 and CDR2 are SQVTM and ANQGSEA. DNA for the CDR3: TGCAGCGGAGCGGACAGGGACTATGGCTACACCTTC. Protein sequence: CSGADRDYGYTF.

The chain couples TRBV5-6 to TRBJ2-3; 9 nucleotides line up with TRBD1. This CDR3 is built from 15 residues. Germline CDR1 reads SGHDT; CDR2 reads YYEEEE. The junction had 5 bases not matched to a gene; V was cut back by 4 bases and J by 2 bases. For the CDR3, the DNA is TGTGCCAGCAGCGTGGACAGGGGCCTCACAGATACGCAGTATTTT. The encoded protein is CASSVDRGLTDTQYF. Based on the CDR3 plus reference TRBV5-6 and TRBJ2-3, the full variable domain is DAGVTQSPTHLIKTRGQQVTLRCSPKSGHDTVSWYQQALGQGPQFIFQYYEEEERQRGNFPDRFSGHQFPNYSSELNVNALLLGDSALYLCASSVDRGLTDTQYFGPGTRLTVL.

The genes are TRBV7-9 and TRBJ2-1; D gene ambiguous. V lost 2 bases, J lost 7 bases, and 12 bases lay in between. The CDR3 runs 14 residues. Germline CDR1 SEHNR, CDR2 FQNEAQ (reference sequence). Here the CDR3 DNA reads TGTGCCAGCAGCTTACAAAGCCTATTGAATGAGCAGTTCTTC. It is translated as CASSLQSLLNEQFF.

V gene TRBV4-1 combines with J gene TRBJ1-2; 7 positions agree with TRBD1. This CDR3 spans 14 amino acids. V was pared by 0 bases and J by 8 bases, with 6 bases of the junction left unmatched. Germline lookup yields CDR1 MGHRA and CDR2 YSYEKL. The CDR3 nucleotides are TGCGCCAGCAGCCAAGAGGCGCAGGGGGACGGCTACACCTTC. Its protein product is CASSQEAQGDGYTF.

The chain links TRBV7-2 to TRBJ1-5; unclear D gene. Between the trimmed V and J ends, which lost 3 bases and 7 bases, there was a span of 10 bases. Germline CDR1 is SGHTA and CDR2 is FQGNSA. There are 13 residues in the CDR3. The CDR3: CASSLPGEQPQHF. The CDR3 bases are TGTGCCAGCAGCTTGCCCGGGGAGCAGCCCCAGCATTTT. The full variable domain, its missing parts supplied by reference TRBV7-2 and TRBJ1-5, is GAGVSQSPSNKVTEKGKDVELRCDPISGHTALYWYRQSLGQGLEFLIYFQGNSAPDKSGLPSDRFSAERTGGSVSTLTIQRTQQEDSAVYLCASSLPGEQPQHFGDGTRLSIL.

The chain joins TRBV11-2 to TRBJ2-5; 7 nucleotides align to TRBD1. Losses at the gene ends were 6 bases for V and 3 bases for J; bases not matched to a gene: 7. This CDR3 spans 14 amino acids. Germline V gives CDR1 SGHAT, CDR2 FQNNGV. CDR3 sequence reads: CASSSGQVEETQYF. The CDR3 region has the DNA TGTGCCAGCAGTTCCGGACAGGTAGAAGAGACCCAGTACTTC.

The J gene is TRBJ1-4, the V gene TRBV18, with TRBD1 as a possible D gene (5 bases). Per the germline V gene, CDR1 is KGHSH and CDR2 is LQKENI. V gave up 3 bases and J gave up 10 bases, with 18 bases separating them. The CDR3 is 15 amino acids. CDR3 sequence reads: CASSPSRGMVAKLFF. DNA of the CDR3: TGTGCCAGCTCACCCAGTCGGGGGATGGTTGCAAAACTGTTTTTT.

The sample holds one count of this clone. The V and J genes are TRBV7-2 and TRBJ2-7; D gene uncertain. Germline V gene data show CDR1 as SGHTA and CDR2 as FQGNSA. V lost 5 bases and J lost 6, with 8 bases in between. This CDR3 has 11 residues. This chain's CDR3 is CASSAGGEQYF. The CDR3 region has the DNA TGTGCCAGCAGCGCCGGCGGCGAGCAGTACTTC.

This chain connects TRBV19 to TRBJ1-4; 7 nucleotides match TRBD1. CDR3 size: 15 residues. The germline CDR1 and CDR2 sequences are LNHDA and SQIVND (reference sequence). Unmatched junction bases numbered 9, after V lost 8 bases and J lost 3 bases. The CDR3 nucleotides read TGTGCCAGTGGAGGAACAGGGGACCCTAATGAAAAACTGTTTTTT. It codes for CASGGTGDPNEKLFF.

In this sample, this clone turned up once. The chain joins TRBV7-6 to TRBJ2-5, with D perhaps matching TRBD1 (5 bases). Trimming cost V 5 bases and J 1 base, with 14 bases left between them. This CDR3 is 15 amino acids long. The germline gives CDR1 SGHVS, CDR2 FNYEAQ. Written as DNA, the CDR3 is TGTGCCAGCAGCATCCCCTCAAGGGGCCAAGAGACCCAGTACTTC. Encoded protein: CASSIPSRGQETQYF.

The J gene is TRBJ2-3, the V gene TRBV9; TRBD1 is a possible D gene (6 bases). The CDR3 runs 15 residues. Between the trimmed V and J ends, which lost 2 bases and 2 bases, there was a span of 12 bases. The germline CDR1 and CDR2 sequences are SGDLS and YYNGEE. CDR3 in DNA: TGTGCCAGCAGCGTCGGGACACCTATCACAGATACGCAGTATTTT. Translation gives CASSVGTPITDTQYF.

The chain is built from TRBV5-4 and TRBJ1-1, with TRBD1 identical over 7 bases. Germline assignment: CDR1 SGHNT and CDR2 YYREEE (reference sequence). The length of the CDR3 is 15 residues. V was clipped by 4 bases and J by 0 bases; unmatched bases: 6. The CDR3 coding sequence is TGTGCCAGCAGCCCTAGAGGGGGCATGAACACTGAAGCTTTCTTT. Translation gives CASSPRGGMNTEAFF.

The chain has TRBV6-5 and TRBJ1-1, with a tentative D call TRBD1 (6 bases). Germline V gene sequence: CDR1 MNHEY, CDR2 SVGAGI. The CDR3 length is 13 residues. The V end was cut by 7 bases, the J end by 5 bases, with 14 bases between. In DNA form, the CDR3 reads TGTGCCAGCACCAATTACAGGGAGACTGAAGCTTTCTTT. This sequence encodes CASTNYRETEAFF.

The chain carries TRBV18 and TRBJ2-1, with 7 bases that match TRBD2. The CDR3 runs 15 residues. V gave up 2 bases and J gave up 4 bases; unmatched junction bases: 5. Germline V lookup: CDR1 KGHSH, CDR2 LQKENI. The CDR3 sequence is CASSPSSGEYNEQFF. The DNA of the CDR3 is TGTGCCAGCTCACCAAGCAGCGGGGAATACAATGAGCAGTTCTTC.

The CDR3, as DNA: TGCAGCAAGTCCGGGGGGTATAGCACAGATACGCAGTATTTT. Protein sequence: CSKSGGYSTDTQYF. The gene calls are TRBV29-1 and TRBJ2-3; TRBD2 matches at 7 bases. Unmatched junction bases numbered 8, after V lost 8 bases and J lost 0 bases. CDR3 size: 14 residues. Per the germline V gene, CDR1 is SQVTM and CDR2 is ANQGSEA.

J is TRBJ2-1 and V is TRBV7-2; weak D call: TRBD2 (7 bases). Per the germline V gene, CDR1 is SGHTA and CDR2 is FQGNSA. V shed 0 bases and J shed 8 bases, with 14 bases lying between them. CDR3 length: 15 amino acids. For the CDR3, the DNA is TGTGCCAGCAGCTTAGCGAGCAGGGGAGGGGATGAGCAGTTCTTC. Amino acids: CASSLASRGGDEQFF.

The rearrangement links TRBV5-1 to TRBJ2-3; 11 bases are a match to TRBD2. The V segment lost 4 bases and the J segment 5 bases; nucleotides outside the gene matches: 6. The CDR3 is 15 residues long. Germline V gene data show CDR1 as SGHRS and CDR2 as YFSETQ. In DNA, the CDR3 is TGCGCCAGCAGCGGGACTAGCGGAGTCGGAGATACGCAGTATTTT. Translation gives CASSGTSGVGDTQYF.

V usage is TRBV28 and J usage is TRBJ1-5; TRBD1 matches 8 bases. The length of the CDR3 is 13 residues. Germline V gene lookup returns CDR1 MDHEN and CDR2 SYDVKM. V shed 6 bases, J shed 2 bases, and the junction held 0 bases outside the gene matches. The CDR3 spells CASRTGGNQPQHF. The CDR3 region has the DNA TGTGCCAGCAGGACAGGGGGCAATCAGCCCCAGCATTTT.

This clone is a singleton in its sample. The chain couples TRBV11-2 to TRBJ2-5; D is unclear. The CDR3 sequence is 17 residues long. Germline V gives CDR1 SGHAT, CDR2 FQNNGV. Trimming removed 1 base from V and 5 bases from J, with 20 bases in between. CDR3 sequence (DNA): TGTGCCAGCAGCTTAGTAGGCAGGTCTTTACCCTGGGAGACCCAGTACTTC. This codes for CASSLVGRSLPWETQYF.